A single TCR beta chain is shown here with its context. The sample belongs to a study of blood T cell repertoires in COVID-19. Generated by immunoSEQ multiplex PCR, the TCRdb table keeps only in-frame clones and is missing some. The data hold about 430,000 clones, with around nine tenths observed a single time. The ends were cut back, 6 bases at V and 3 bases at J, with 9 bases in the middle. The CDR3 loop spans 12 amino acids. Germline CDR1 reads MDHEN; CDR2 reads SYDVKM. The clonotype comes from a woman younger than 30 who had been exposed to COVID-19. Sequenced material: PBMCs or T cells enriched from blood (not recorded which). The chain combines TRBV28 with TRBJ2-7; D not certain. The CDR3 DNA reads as TGTGCCAGCAGACCTGACATCTACGAGCAGTACTTC. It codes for CASRPDIYEQYF.